Described below is a single TCR beta chain sequence and its context. This entry belongs to a study of shared clonotypes between healthy human individuals. Profiling relied on immunoSEQ multiplex PCR, and the TCRdb table lists in-frame clones only, not all of them. The table includes 2 million or so clones, about 95% detected once. Germline lookup yields CDR1 SGHAT and CDR2 FQNNGV. V gave up 0 bases and J gave up 5 bases; unmatched junction bases: 0. This CDR3 has 15 residues. Naive CD8 cells lacked CD45RO, underwent positive selection for CCR7 and left out terminally differentiated effector memory CD45RA+ cells.

The rearrangement uses TRBV11-2 and TRBJ2-3; 12 bases map to TRBD2. This receptor was identified in a man younger than 30 in good health. Sample: naive CD8+ T cells sorted from blood. CDR3 in amino acids: CASSLEGLAGDTQYF. As DNA, the CDR3 is TGTGCCAGCAGCTTAGAGGGACTAGCGGGAGATACGCAGTATTTT.